Listed below are T cell receptor beta chains from one sample, sequenced in a study of blood T cell repertoires in COVID-19. This table comes from immunoSEQ multiplex PCR, and its TCRdb copy is limited to in-frame clones, with some not included. The sample has 120,000 or so clones; almost 80% are singletons. Source material: peripheral blood. The source of these receptors is a woman at least 80 years old with active or convalescent COVID-19. Both conserved end residues are part of each CDR3. The D gene is left open where the match is weak. The size entry is marked missing in some rows and otherwise reads once, few, many or a size class.

>TRBV5-1|-|TRBD1|TRBJ1-1
TGCGCCAGCAGCTTGACAGGGGAGGCCACTGAAGCTTTCTTT
CASSLTGEATEAFF
>TRBV7-3|-|-|TRBJ1-1
TGTGCCAGCAGCTTAGGGGGCGGAACTGAAGCTTTCTTT
CASSLGGGTEAFF
>TRBV7-2|-|TRBD2|TRBJ2-7
TGTGCCAGCAGCTTAGCGGGAGGGCCCCCATCCTACGAGCAGTACTTC
CASSLAGGPPSYEQYF
>TRBV5-1|-|TRBD1|TRBJ1-1
TGCGCCAGCAGCCGGGACAGGGATGAAGCTTTCTTT
CASSRDRDEAFF
>TRBV9|-|-|TRBJ2-2
TGTGCCAGCAGCCTTGGGGTGGAGGGGGCCCTCCACGGGGAGCTGTTTTTT
CASSLGVEGALHGELFF
>TRBV2|-|TRBD1|TRBJ1-1
TGTGCCAGCAGGGACAGGTCCCACACTGAAGCTTTCTTT
CASRDRSHTEAFF
>TRBV7-3|-|TRBD2|TRBJ2-2
TGTGCCACCGGACTAGCGCGGGCCGGGGAGCTGTTTTTT
CATGLARAGELFF
>TRBV18|-|-|TRBJ1-4
TGTGCCAGCTCACCACGACAGGATGCAACTAATGAAAAACTGTTTTTT
CASSPRQDATNEKLFF
>TRBV5-1|-|-|TRBJ2-3
TGCGCCAGCAGCCGGGAGCCCCCAACTAGCACAGATACGCAGTATTTT
CASSREPPTSTDTQYF
>TRBV2|-|TRBD1|TRBJ1-5
TGTGCCAGCAGTGGACAGGGGGCGAGTCAGCCCCAGCATTTT
CASSGQGASQPQHF
>TRBV6-5|-|TRBD2|TRBJ2-1
TGTGCCAGCGGACTAGCGGGTAACAATGAGCAGTTCTTC
CASGLAGNNEQFF
>TRBV11-2|-|TRBD2|TRBJ2-2
TGTGCCAGCAGCTTATGGGGACTAGCGGGAGGAAAAGTCGGGGAGCTGTTTTTT
CASSLWGLAGGKVGELFF
>TRBV24-1|once|TRBD1|TRBJ2-1
TGTGCCACCAGTGACCCCCACAGGGGTGGGAGTGAGCAGTTCTTC
CATSDPHRGGSEQFF
>TRBV18|-|TRBD2|TRBJ2-1
TGTGCCAGCTCACCAACGGGGGCCGGGGCTAGCGGGTGGTCCTACAATGAGCAGTTCTTC
CASSPTGAGASGWSYNEQFF
>TRBV4-2|-|-|TRBJ2-5
TGTGCCAGCAGCCAAGATCCAGGGATCTTCCAAGAGACCCAGTACTTC
CASSQDPGIFQETQYF
>TRBV4-3|-|-|TRBJ1-2
TGCGCCAGCAGCCAAGATCTCGGGGATTTTTCCGGCTATGGCTACACCTTC
CASSQDLGDFSGYGYTF
>TRBV18|once|-|TRBJ1-1
TGTGCCAGTAAACAGGGCTTGAACACTGAAGCTTTCTTT
CASKQGLNTEAFF
>TRBV7-2|-|TRBD1|TRBJ2-7
TGTGCCAGCAGCTTATTTAAGGGGGCTAGCTACGAGCAGTACTTC
CASSLFKGASYEQYF
>TRBV4-2|-|TRBD2|TRBJ2-5
TGTGCCAGCAGCAATGGACTAGCGGGACACCAAGAGACCCAGTACTTC
CASSNGLAGHQETQYF
>TRBV7-3|-|TRBD2|TRBJ2-3
TGTGCCAGCAGCTTAGGCGGGAGACTTAATACGCAGTATTTT
CASSLGGRLNTQYF
>TRBV4-2|-|TRBD2|TRBJ2-7
TGTGCCAGCAGCCAAGACGCGACGGGAGGGCCAGATGAGCAGTACTTC
CASSQDATGGPDEQYF
>TRBV5-1|-|TRBD2|TRBJ2-1
TGCGCCAGCAGCTTGGGACTAGCGGGGAGCAATGAGCAGTTCTTC
CASSLGLAGSNEQFF
>TRBV15|-|-|TRBJ2-5
TGTGCCACCAGCAGAGATGTCCGGCAAGAGACCCAGTACTTC
CATSRDVRQETQYF
>TRBV7-5|-|-|TRBJ2-1
TGTGTCAGAAGCTTAGGGGGACTCAAGGGGCCCTACAATGAGCAGTTCTTC
CVRSLGGLKGPYNEQFF
>TRBV14|once|TRBD2|TRBJ2-1
TGTGCCAGCACTAGCGGGAACTACAATGAGCAGTTCTTC
CASTSGNYNEQFF
>TRBV7-6|-|-|TRBJ1-5
TGTGCCAGCAGCTTAGTCGGGGGGCCGGGGCAGCCCCAGCATTTT
CASSLVGGPGQPQHF
>TRBV27|once|TRBD1|TRBJ2-7
TGTGCCAGCAGTTTAATGGCAGGGGGTCCCCTCCGATACGAGCAGTACTTC
CASSLMAGGPLRYEQYF